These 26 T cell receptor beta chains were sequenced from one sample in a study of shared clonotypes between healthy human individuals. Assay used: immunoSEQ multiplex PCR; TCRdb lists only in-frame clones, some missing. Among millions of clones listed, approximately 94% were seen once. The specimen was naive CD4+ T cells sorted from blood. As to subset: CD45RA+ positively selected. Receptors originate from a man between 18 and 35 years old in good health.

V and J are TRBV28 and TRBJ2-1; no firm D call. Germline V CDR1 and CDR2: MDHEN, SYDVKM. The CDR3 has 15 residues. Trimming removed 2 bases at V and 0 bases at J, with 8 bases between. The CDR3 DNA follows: TGTGCCAGCAGTTTAGGGTATAGCTCCTACAATGAGCAGTTCTTC. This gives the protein CASSLGYSSYNEQFF. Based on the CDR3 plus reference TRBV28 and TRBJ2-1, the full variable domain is DVKVTQSSRYLVKRTGEKVFLECVQDMDHENMFWYRQDPGLGLRLIYFSYDVKMKEKGDIPEGYSVSREKKERFSLILESASTNQTSMYLCASSLGYSSYNEQFFGPGTRLTVL.

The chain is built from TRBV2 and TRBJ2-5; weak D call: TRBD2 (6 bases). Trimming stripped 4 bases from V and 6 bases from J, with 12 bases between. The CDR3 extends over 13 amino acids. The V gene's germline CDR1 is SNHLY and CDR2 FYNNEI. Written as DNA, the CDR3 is TGTGCCAGCAGTGGGAGGGAGAAGAAGACCCAGTACTTC. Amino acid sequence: CASSGREKKTQYF.

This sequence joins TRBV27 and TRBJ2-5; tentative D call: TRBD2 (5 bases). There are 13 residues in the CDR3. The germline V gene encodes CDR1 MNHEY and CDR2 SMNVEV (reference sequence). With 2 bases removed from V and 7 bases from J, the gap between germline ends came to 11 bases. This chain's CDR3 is CASSLEGRGTQYF. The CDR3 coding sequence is TGTGCCAGCAGTTTAGAGGGTCGCGGGACCCAGTACTTC.

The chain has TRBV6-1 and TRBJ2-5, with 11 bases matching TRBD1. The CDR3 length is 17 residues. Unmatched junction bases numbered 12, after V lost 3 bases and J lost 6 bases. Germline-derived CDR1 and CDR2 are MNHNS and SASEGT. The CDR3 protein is CASSDRPGQGGGKTQYF. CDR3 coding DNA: TGTGCCAGCAGTGATCGCCCGGGACAGGGGGGTGGAAAGACCCAGTACTTC.

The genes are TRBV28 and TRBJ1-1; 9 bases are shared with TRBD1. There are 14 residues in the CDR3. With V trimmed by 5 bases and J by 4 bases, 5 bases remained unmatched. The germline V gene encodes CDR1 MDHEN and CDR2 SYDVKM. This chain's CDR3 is CASSIQGALTEAFF. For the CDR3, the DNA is TGTGCCAGCAGTATACAGGGGGCTCTCACTGAAGCTTTCTTT.

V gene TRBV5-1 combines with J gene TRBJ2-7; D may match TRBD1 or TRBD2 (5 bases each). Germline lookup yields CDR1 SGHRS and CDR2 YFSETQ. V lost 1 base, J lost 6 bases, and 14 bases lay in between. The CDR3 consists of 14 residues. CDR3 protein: CASSLPGPSGEQYF. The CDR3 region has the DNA TGCGCCAGCAGCTTGCCGGGACCCTCCGGCGAGCAGTACTTC.

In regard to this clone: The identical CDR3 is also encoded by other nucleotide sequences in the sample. The CDR3 is CAWSGTGDEQYF. The CDR3 coding sequence is TGTGCCTGGAGTGGGACAGGGGACGAGCAGTACTTC. The chain joins TRBV30 to TRBJ2-7, with TRBD1 identical over 9 bases. The germline gives CDR1 GTSNPN, CDR2 SVGIG (reference sequence). J was trimmed by 5 bases and V by 1 base; bases with no gene match: 0. The CDR3 is made up of 12 amino acids.

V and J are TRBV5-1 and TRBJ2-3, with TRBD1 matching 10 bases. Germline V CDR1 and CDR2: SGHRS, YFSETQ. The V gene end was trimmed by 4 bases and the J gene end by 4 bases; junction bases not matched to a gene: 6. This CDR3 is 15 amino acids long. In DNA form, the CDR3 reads TGCGCCAGCAGCCGCGGGACAGGGGTGGCAGATACGCAGTATTTT. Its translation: CASSRGTGVADTQYF.

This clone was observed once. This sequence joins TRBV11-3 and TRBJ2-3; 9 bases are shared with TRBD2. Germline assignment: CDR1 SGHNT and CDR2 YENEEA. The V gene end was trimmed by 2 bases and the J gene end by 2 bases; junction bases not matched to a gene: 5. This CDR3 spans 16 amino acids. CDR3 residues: CASSLSAGGYTDTQYF. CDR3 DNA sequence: TGTGCCAGCAGCTTATCAGCGGGGGGATACACAGATACGCAGTATTTT.

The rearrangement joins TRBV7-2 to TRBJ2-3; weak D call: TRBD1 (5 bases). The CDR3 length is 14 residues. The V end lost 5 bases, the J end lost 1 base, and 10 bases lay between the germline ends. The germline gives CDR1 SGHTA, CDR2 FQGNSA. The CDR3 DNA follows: TGTGCCAGCAGCCGTGAGACAGGCACAGATACGCAGTATTTT. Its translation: CASSRETGTDTQYF.

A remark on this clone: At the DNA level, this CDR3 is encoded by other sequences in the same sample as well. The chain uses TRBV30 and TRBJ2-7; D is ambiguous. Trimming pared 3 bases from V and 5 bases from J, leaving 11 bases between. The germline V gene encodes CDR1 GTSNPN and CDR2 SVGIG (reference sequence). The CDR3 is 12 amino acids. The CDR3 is CAWSASGNEQYF. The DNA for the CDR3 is TGTGCCTGGAGCGCCAGTGGGAACGAGCAGTACTTC.

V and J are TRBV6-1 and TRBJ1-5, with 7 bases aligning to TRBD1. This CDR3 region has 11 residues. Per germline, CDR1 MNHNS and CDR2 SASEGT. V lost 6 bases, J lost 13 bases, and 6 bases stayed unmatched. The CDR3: CASRRTGPQHF. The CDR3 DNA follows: TGTGCCAGCAGACGGACAGGCCCACAGCATTTT.

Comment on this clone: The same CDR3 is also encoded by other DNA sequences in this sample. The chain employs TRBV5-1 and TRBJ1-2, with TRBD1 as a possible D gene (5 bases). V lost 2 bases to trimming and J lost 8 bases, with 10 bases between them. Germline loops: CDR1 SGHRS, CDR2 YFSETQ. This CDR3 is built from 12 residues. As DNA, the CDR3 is TGCGCCAGCAGCTTTGGTGGGGCCGGCTACACCTTC. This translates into CASSFGGAGYTF.

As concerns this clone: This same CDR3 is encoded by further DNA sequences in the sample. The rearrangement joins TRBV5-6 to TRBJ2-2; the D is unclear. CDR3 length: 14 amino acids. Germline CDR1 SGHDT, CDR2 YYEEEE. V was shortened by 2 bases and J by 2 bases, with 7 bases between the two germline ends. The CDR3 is CASSFRVNTGELFF. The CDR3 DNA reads TGTGCCAGCAGCTTCCGGGTAAACACCGGGGAGCTGTTTTTT.

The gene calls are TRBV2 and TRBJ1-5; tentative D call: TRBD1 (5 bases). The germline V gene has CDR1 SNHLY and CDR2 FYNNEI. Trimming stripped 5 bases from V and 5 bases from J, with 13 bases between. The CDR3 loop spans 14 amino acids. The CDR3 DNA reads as TGTGCCAGCAGTCTGACGGGACGAGATCAGCCCCAGCATTTT. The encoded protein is CASSLTGRDQPQHF. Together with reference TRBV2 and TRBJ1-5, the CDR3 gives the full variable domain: EPEVTQTPSHQVTQMGQEVILRCVPISNHLYFYWYRQILGQKVEFLVSFYNNEISEKSEIFDDQFSVERPDGSNFTLKIRSTKLEDSAMYFCASSLTGRDQPQHFGDGTRLSIL.

The CDR3 region is CASSLGTHGGQPQHF. CDR3 bases: TGTGCCAGCAGTTTAGGGACGCATGGGGGGCAGCCCCAGCATTTT. The V call is TRBV28, the J call TRBJ1-5, with a possible D match to TRBD1 (5 bases). Germline CDR1 is MDHEN and CDR2 is SYDVKM. Trimming pared 2 bases from V and 7 bases from J, leaving 15 bases between. The CDR3 totals 15 residues.

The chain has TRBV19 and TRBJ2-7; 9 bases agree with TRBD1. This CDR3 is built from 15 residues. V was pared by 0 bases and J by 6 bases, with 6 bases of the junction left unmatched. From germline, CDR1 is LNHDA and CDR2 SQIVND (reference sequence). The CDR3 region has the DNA TGTGCCAGTAGTATAGATCGCAGGACAGGGGCCGAGCAGTACTTC. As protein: CASSIDRRTGAEQYF.

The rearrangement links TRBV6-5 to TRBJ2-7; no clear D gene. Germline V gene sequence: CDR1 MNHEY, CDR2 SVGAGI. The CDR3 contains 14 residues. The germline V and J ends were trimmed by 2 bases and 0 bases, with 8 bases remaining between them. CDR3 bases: TGTGCCAGCAGTTACGACACAGTCTCCTACGAGCAGTACTTC. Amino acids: CASSYDTVSYEQYF.

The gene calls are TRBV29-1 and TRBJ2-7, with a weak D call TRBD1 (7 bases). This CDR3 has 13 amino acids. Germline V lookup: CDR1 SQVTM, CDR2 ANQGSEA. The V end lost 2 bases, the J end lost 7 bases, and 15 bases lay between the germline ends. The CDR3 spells CSVELEGAGEQYF. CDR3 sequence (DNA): TGCAGCGTTGAATTGGAGGGGGCAGGGGAGCAGTACTTC.

In DNA, the CDR3 is TGTGCCAGCAGCGCGACTAGCGGGAGTGTCGGCAATGAGCAGTTCTTC. It is translated as CASSATSGSVGNEQFF. The chain couples TRBV7-8 to TRBJ2-1, with 12 bases lining up with TRBD2. J was trimmed by 6 bases and V by 5 bases; bases with no gene match: 8. The CDR3 consists of 16 residues. Germline CDR1 reads SGHVS; CDR2 reads FQNEAQ. Full variable domain (outside the CDR3, taken from reference TRBV7-8 and TRBJ2-1): GAGVSQSPRYKVAKRGQDVALRCDPISGHVSLFWYQQALGQGPEFLTYFQNEAQLDKSGLPSDRFFAERPEGSVSTLKIQRTQQEDSAVYLCASSATSGSVGNEQFFGPGTRLTVL.

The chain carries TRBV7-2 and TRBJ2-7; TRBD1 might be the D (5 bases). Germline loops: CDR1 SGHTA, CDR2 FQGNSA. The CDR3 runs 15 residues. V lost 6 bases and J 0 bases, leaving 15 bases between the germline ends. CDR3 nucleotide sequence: TGTGCCAGCAGTCGTGACAGCACCAGCTCCTACGAGCAGTACTTC. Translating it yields CASSRDSTSSYEQYF.

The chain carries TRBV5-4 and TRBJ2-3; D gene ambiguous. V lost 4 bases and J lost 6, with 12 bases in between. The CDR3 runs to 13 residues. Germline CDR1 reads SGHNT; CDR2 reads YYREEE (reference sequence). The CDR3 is CASSMPLGDTQYF. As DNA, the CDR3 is TGTGCCAGCAGCATGCCACTGGGGGATACGCAGTATTTT.

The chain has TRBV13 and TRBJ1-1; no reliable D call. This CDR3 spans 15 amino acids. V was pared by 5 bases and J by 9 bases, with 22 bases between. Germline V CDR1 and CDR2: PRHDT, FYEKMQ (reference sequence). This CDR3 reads CASSRSGPIGSQAFF. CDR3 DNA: TGTGCCAGCAGCCGATCCGGGCCCATTGGGAGCCAAGCTTTCTTT.

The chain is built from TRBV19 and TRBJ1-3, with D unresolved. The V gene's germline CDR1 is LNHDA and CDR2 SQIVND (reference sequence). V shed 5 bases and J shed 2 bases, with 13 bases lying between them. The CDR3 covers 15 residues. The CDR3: CASSPRIRTGNTIYF. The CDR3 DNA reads TGTGCCAGTAGTCCCCGGATTCGCACTGGAAACACCATATATTTT.

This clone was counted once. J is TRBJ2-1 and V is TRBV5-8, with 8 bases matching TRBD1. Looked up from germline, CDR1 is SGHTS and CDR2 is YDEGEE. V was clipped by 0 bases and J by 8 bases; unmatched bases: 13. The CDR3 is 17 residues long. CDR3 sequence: CASSLALSDRVFHEQFF. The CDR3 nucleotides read TGTGCCAGCAGCTTGGCCCTCTCGGACAGGGTTTTCCATGAGCAGTTCTTC.

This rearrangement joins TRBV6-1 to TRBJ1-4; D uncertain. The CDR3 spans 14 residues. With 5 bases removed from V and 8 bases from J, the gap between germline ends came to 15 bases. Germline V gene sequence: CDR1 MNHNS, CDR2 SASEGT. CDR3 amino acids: CASSTGPLGEKLFF. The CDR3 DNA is TGTGCCAGCAGTACCGGGCCCCTGGGGGAAAAACTGTTTTTT.